This T cell receptor (beta chain) was documented in a study of cytomegalovirus exposure and HLA in healthy donors. Study outcomes and limitations: When a later analysis was performed, an Asian-associated ancestry cluster reportedly had fewer N-insertions than the roughly 640-donor mean. Follow-up analysis seemed to connect common viral pathogens with several of the most significant clusters identified. In all likelihood, a cluster of highly shared sequence variants was a sequencing artifact.

V lost 1 base, J lost 2 bases, and 6 bases lay in between. The CDR3 is made up of 13 amino acids. Germline-derived CDR1 and CDR2 are GTSNPN and SVGIG (reference sequence). With regard to this clone: What it binds is unknown.

13 Jbeta primers and 60 Vbeta primers were used for the PCR. Method: immunoSEQ multiplex PCR; TCRdb's copy keeps in-frame clones and lacks some. The data show 100,000 or so clones, 84% seen once. Material: PBMCs. This TCR was sampled from a woman aged 18-29 years in good health and CMV-seronegative. The chain couples TRBV30 to TRBJ1-5, with D possibly being TRBD1 (5 bases). The CDR3 region is CAWSGGGNQPQHF. CDR3 in DNA: TGTGCCTGGAGTGGGGGGGGCAATCAGCCCCAGCATTTT.